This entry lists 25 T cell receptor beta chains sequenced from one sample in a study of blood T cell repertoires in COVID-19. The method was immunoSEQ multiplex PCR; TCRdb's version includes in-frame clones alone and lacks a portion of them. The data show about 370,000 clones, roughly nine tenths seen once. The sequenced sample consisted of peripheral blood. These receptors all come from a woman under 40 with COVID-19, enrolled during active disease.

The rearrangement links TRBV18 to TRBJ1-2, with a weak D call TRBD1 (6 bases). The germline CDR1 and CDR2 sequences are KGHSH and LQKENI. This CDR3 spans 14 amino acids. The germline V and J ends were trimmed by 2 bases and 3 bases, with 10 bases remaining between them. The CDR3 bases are TGTGCCAGCTCACCAAGCGGGGGGCACTATGGCTACACCTTC. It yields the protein CASSPSGGHYGYTF.

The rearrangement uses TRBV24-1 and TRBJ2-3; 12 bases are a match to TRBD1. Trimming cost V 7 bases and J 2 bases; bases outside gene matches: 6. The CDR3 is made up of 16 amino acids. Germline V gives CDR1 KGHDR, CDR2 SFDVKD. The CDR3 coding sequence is TGTGCCACCAGCACCGGGACAGGGGGCCACACAGATACGCAGTATTTT. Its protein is CATSTGTGGHTDTQYF.

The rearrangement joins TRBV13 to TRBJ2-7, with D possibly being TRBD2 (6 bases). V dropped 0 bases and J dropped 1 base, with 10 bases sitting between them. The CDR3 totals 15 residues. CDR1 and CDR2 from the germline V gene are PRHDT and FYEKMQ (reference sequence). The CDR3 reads CASSLGGRGSYEQYV. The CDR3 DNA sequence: TGTGCCAGCAGCTTAGGCGGGAGAGGGTCCTACGAGCAGTACGTC.

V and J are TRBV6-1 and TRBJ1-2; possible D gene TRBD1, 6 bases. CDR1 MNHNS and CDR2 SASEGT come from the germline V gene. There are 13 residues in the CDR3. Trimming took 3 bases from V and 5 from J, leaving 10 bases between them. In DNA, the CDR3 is TGTGCCAGCAGTGACCCAGGGGTGTATGGCTACACCTTC. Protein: CASSDPGVYGYTF.

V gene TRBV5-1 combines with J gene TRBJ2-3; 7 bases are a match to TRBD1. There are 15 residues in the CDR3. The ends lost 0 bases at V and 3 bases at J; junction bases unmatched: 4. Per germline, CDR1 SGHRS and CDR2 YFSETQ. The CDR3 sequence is CASSLDTGVTDTQYF. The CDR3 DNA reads TGCGCCAGCAGCTTGGACACAGGGGTGACAGATACGCAGTATTTT.

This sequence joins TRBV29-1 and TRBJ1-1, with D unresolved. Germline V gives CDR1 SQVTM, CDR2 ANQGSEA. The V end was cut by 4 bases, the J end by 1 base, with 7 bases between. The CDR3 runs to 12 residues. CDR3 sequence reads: CSVGSGNTEAFF. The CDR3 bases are TGCAGCGTTGGGTCCGGGAACACTGAAGCTTTCTTT.

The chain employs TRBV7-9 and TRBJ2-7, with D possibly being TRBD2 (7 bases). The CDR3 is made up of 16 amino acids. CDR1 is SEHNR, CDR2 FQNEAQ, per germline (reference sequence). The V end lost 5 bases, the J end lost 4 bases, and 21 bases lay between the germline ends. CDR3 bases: TGTGCCAGCAGCCCCGCCGGGGGGCGACTTCAATACGAGCAGTACGTC. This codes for CASSPAGGRLQYEQYV.

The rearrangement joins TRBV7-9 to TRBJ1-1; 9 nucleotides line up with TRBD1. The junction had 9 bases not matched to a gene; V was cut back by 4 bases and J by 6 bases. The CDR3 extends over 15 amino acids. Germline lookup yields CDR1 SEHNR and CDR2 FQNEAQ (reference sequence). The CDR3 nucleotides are TGTGCCAGCAGCTCTCCCGGGACAGGGTGGTCTGAAGCTTTCTTT. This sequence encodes CASSSPGTGWSEAFF. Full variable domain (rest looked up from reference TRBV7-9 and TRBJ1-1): DTGVSQNPRHKITKRGQNVTFRCDPISEHNRLYWYRQTLGQGPEFLTYFQNEAQLEKSRLLSDRFSAERPKGSFSTLEIQRTEQGDSAMYLCASSSPGTGWSEAFFGQGTRLTVV.

CDR3 nucleotides: TGTGCAAGTCGCTTAAATTGGGACAGCGCCCTACCCGCCCCCGCAGATACGCAGTATTTT. Protein product: CASRLNWDSALPAPADTQYF. The V call is TRBV12-2, the J call TRBJ2-3; the table's D call of TRBD1 was not tested on the DNA. TRBV12-2 is a documented pseudogene. The CDR3 runs 20 residues.

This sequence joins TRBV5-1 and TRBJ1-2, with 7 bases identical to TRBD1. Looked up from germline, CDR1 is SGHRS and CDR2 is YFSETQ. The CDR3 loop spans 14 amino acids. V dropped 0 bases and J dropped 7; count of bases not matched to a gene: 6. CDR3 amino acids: CASSLGQGVSGYTF. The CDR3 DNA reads TGCGCCAGCAGCTTGGGACAGGGCGTCTCTGGCTACACCTTC.

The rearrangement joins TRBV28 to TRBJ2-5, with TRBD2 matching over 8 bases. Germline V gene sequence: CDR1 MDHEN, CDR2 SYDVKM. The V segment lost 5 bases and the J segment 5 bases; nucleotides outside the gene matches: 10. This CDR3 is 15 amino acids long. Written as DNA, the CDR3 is TGTGCCAGCAGTCTCACCCCGGGGGGGCGGGAGACCCAGTACTTC. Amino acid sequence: CASSLTPGGRETQYF.

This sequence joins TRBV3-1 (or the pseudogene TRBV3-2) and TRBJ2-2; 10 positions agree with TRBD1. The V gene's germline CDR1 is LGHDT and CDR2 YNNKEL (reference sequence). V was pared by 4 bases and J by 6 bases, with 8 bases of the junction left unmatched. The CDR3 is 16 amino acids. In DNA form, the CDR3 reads TGTGCCAGCAGCCTTCAGACAGGGGGCTACCCCGGGGAGCTGTTTTTT. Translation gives CASSLQTGGYPGELFF.

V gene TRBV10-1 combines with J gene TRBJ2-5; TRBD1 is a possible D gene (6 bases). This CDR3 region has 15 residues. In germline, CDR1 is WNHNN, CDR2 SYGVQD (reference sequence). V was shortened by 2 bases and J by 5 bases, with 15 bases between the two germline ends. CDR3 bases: TGCGCCAGCAGTGAGCTACAGGGTACCGGCGAGACCCAGTACTTC. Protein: CASSELQGTGETQYF.

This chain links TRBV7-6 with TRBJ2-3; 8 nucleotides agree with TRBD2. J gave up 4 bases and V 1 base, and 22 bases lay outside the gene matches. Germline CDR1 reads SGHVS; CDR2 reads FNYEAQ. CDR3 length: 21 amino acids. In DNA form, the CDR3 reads TGTGCCAGCAGCTTAGGGGCCGGGGTAAGGACGGGAGGGCAACAATCAGATACGCAGTATTTT. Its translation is CASSLGAGVRTGGQQSDTQYF.

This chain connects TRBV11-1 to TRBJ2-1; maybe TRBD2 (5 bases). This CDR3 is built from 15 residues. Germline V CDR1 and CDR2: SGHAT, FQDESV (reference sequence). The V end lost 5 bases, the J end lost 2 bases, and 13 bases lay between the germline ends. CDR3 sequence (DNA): TGTGCCAGCAGCCCCTTTCGGGGAACCTACAATGAGCAGTTCTTC. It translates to CASSPFRGTYNEQFF.

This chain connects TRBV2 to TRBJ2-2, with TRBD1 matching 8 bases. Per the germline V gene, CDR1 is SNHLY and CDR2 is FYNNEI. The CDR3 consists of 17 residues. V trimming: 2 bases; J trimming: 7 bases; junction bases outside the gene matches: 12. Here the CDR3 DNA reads TGTGCCAGCAGTGAATGGTCCCAGGGGGCAAATATCGGGGAGCTGTTTTTT. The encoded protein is CASSEWSQGANIGELFF.

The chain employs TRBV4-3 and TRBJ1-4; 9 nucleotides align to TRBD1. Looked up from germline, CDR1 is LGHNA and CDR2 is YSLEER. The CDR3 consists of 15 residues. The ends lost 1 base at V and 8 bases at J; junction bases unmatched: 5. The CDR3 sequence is CASSQGQGVSEKLFF. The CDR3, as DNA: TGCGCCAGCAGCCAAGGACAGGGGGTGTCGGAAAAACTGTTTTTT.

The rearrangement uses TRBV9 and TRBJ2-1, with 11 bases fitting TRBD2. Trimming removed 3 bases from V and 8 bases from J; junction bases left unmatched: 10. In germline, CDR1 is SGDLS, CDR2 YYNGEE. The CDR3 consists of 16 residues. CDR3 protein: CASSALAGGLGDEQFF. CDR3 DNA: TGTGCCAGCAGCGCCTTAGCGGGAGGGCTGGGCGATGAGCAGTTCTTC.

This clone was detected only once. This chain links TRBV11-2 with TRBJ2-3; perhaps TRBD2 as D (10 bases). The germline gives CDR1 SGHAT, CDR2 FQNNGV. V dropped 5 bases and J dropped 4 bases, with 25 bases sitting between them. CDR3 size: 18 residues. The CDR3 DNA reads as TGTGCCAGCAGCACCTACAGGGGGCGGCTAGCGGGAGCAGATACGCAGTATTTT. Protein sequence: CASSTYRGRLAGADTQYF.

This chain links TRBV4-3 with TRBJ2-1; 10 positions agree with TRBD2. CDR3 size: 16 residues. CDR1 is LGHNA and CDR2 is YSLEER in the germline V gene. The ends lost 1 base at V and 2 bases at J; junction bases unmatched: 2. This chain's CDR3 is CASSQGLAGAYNEQFF. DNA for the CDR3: TGCGCCAGCAGCCAAGGGCTAGCGGGGGCCTACAATGAGCAGTTCTTC.

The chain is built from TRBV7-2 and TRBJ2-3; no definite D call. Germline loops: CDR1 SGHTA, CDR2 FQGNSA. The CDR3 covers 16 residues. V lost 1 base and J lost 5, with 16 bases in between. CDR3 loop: CASSLVLVTAQDTQYF. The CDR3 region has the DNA TGTGCCAGCAGCTTAGTTTTGGTGACTGCCCAAGATACGCAGTATTTT.

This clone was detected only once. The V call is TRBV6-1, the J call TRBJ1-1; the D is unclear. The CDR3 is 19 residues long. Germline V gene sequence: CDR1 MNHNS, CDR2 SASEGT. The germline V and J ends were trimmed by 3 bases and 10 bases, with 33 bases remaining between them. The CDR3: CASSEAGFLLSGGLWSAFF. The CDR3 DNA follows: TGTGCCAGCAGTGAGGCGGGATTTCTTCTTTCCGGCGGGCTGTGGTCAGCTTTCTTT.

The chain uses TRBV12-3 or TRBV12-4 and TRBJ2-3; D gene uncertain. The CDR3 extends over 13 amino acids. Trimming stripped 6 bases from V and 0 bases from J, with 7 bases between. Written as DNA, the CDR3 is TGTGCCAGCAGCCCCCTGAGCACAGATACGCAGTATTTT. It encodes CASSPLSTDTQYF.

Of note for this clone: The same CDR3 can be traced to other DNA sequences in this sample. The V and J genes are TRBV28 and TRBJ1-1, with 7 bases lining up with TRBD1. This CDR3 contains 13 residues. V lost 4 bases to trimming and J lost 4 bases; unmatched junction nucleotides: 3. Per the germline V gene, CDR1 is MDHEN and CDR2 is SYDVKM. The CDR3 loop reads CASSSPGGTEAFF. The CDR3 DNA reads TGTGCCAGCAGTTCCCCAGGGGGCACTGAAGCTTTCTTT.

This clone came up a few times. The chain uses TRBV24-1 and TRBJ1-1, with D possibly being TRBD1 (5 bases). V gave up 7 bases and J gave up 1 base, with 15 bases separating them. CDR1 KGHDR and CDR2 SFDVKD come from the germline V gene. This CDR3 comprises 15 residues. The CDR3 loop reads CATRDRGTENTEAFF. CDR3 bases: TGTGCCACCAGGGATCGCGGGACGGAGAACACTGAAGCTTTCTTT.